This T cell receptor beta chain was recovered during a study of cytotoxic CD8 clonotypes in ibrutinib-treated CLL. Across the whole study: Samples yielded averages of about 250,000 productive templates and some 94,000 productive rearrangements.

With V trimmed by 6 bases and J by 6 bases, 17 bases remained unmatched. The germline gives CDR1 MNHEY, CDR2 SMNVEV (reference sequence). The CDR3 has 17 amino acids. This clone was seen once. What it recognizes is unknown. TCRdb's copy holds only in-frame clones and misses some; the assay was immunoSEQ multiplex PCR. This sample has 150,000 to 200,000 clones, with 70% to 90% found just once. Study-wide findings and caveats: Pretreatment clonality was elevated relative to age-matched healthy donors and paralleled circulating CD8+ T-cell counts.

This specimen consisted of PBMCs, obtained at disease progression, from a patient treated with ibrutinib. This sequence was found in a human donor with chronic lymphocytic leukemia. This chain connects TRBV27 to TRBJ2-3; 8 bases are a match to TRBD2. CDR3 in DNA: TGTGCCAGCAGGTTAGGACTAGCTGGCGACTTTTTTGATACGCAGTATTTT. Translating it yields CASRLGLAGDFFDTQYF.